This TCR beta chain derives from a study of Ad26.COV2.S vaccination and SARS-CoV-2 variants. The treatment here: 15 to 20 received Ad26.COV2.S at low or high dose, single or two shots; about 5 received placebo; per-sample allocation not given. Day 63 following the first vaccine or placebo injection was when the samples were taken. CDR3 length: 15 residues. The germline V gene encodes CDR1 KGHSH and CDR2 LQKENI. Losses at the gene ends were 2 bases for V and 7 bases for J; bases not matched to a gene: 4. Here immunoSEQ multiplex PCR was the method, and the copy in TCRdb shows in-frame clones only, minus some. The sample shows hundreds of thousands of clones, approximately 85% of them seen only once.

The sequence derives from a person between 18 and 60 years old who received the Ad26.COV2.S COVID-19 vaccine or a placebo. The source was peripheral blood, collected in a trial of Ad26.COV2.S vaccine versus placebo. V is TRBV18 and J is TRBJ1-6, with 8 nucleotides matching TRBD1. The CDR3 DNA reads as TGTGCCAGCTCACCAGAGGGACAGGACAATTCACCCCTCCACTTT. Protein sequence: CASSPEGQDNSPLHF. Complete variable domain (other parts from reference TRBV18 and TRBJ1-6): NAGVMQNPRHLVRRRGQEARLRCSPMKGHSHVYWYRQLPEEGLKFMVYLQKENIIDESGMPKERFSAEFPKEGPSILRIQQVVRGDSAAYFCASSPEGQDNSPLHFGNGTRLTVT.